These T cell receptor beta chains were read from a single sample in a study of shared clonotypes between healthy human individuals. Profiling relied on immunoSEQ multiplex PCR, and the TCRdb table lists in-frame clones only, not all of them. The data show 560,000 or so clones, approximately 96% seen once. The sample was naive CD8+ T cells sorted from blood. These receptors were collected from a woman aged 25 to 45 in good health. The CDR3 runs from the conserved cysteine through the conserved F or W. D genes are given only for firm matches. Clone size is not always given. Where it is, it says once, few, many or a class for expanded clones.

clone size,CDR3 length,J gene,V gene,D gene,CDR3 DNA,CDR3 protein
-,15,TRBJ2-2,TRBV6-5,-,TGTGCCAGCAGTTACTTTCGGGACACCACCGGGGAGCTGTTTTTT,CASSYFRDTTGELFF
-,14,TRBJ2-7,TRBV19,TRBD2,TGTGCCAGTAGTAAGGGACTAGCGGTCTACGAGCAGTACTTC,CASSKGLAVYEQYF
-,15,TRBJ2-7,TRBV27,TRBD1,TGTGCCAGCAGTCAAACAGGGGCTCACCCCTACGAGCAGTACTTC,CASSQTGAHPYEQYF
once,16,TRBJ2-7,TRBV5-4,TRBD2,TGTGCCAGCACCACCGATCTAGCGGGAGGGCCATACGAGCAGTACTTC,CASTTDLAGGPYEQYF
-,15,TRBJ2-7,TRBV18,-,TGTGCCAGCTCACCGCTTAAGGGAAGGTCCTACGAGCAGTACTTC,CASSPLKGRSYEQYF
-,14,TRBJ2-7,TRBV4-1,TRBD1,TGCGCCAGCAGCAGAGGGACAGGGACGTACGAGCAGTACTTC,CASSRGTGTYEQYF
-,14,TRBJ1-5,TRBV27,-,TGTGCCAGCAACCCCGTCGGGGGCAGGCAGCCCCAGCATTTT,CASNPVGGRQPQHF
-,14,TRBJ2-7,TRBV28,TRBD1,TGTGCCAGCAGTCCGACAGGGGGGGTCTACGAGCAGTACTTC,CASSPTGGVYEQYF
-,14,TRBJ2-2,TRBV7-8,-,TGTGCCAGCAGCGCGACTGGGGGAACCGGGGAGCTGTTTTTT,CASSATGGTGELFF
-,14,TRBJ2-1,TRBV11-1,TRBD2,TGTGCCAGCAGCGGGACTAGCGGGCCGGGTTGGCAGTTCTTC,CASSGTSGPGWQFF
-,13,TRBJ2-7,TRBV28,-,TGTGCCAGCAGGGGGGCCGGGACCTACGAGCAGTACTTC,CASRGAGTYEQYF
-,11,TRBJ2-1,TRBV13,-,TGTGCCAGCAGGCGGGACAATGAGCAGTTCTTC,CASRRDNEQFF
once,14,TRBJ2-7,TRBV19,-,TGTGCCAGTAGTTCGGGATGGGGAGCTTACGAGCAGTACTTC,CASSSGWGAYEQYF
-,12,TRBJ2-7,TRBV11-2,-,TGTGCCAGCAGCATCTGGACTGGGGAGCAGTACTTC,CASSIWTGEQYF
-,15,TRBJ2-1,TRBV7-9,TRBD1,TGTGCCAGCAGCCCGAACCTTGGACAGGGCAATGAGCAGTTCTTC,CASSPNLGQGNEQFF
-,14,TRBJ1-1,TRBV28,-,TGTGCCAGCAGTTACCCCGGGGGTCCCACTGAAGCTTTCTTT,CASSYPGGPTEAFF
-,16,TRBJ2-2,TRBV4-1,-,TGCGCCAGCAGCCAAGATCCGATGGGGGCTACCGGGGAGCTGTTTTTT,CASSQDPMGATGELFF
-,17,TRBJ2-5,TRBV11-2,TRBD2,TGTGCCAGCAGCTTGGATAAGCGACTAGCGGGGGGGGAGACCCAGTACTTC,CASSLDKRLAGGETQYF
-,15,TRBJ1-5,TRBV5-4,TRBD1,TGTGCCAGCAGCCCGGACAGGGGGAGCAATCAGCCCCAGCATTTT,CASSPDRGSNQPQHF
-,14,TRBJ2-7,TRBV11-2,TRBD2,TGTGCCAGCAGCCTGGTTAGCGGGCCGGGAGAGCAGTACTTC,CASSLVSGPGEQYF
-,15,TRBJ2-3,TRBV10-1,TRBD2,TGCGCCAGCAGTGGTCCGGGACTAGCTCCAGATACGCAGTATTTT,CASSGPGLAPDTQYF
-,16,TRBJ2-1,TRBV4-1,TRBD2,TGCGCCAGCAGCCAAGATCCTAGCGGGACCTACAATGAGCAGTTCTTC,CASSQDPSGTYNEQFF
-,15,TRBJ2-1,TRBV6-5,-,TGTGCCAGCAGACCCGACTCAATCGTTAACAATGAGCAGTTCTTC,CASRPDSIVNNEQFF
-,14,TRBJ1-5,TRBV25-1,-,TGTGCCAGCAGAAAAACAGCCTGCAATCAGCCCCAGCATTTT,CASRKTACNQPQHF
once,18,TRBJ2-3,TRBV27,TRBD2,TGTGCCAGCAGTCCCCGTGGACTAGCGGCGATCTCCACAGATACGCAGTATTTT,CASSPRGLAAISTDTQYF
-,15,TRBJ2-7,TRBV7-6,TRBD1,TGTGCCAGCAGCTTAGCGCAGACAGGGACCTACGAGCAGTACTTC,CASSLAQTGTYEQYF
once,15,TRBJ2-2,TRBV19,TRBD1,TGTGCCAGTAGTATCCGACAGGGGAACACCGGGGAGCTGTTTTTT,CASSIRQGNTGELFF
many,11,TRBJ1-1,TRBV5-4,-,TGTGCCAGCTGGACTGAGACTGAAGCTTTCTTT,CASWTETEAFF
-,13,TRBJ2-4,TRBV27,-,TGTGCCAGCAGTTTTGGGACATCAGGCATTCAGTACTTC,CASSFGTSGIQYF
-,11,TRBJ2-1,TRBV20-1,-,TGCAGTGCTAGATGGGGGGATGAGCAGTTCTTC,CSARWGDEQFF
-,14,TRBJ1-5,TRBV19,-,TGTGCCAGTAGTATTGTGGGGGGCTTGCAGCCCCAGCATTTT,CASSIVGGLQPQHF
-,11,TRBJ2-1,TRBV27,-,TGTGCCAGCAGTTTAGGAGGGGAAGAGTTCTTC,CASSLGGEEFF
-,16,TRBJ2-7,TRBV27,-,TGTGCCAGCAGTCCATCAGTGGGACGCCTAACCTACGAGCAGTACTTC,CASSPSVGRLTYEQYF
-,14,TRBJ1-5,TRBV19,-,TGTGCCAGTAGTCACCCGTCAGGGAGCCAGCCCCAGCATTTT,CASSHPSGSQPQHF
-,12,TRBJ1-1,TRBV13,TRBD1,TGTGCCACCACAGGGGGGAACACTGAAGCTTTCTTT,CATTGGNTEAFF
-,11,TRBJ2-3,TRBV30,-,TGTGCCTGGACCCTTAGCGATACGCAGTATTTT,CAWTLSDTQYF
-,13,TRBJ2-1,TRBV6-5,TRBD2,TGTGCCAGCAGTTCTAGCGGGAGTCATGAGCAGTTCTTC,CASSSSGSHEQFF
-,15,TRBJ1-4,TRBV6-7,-,TGTGCCAGCATTCCAGGCAGGGGCCCTAATGAAAAACTGTTTTTT,CASIPGRGPNEKLFF
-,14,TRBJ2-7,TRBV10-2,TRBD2,TGCGCCAGCATGCCCGCTAGCGGTGCCTACGAGCAGTACTTC,CASMPASGAYEQYF
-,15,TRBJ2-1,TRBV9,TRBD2,TGTGCCAGCAGCGTAGGGCTAGCGGGTAACAATGAGCAGTTCTTC,CASSVGLAGNNEQFF
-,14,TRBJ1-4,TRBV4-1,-,TGCGCCAGCAGCCAAGCGGGGGCGAGCGGAAAACTGTTTTTT,CASSQAGASGKLFF
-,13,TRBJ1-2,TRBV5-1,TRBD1,TGCGCCAGTCACCCGGGACAGGGGCATGGCTACACCTTC,CASHPGQGHGYTF
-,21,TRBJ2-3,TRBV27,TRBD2,TGTGCCAGCAGTTTAAGTCCAAGGACTAGCGGGACCAAAACTAGCACAGATACGCAGTATTTT,CASSLSPRTSGTKTSTDTQYF
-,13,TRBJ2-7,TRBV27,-,TGTGCCAGCAGTTCGGGGTGGGGGAACGAGCAGTACTTC,CASSSGWGNEQYF
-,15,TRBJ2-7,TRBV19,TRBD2,TGTGCCACCCAGGTAGCGGGGGGGACTATCTACGAGCAGTACTTC,CATQVAGGTIYEQYF
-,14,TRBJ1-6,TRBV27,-,TGTGCCAGCAGTCCTGGGACGGCTGATTCACCCCTCCACTTT,CASSPGTADSPLHF